These 27 T cell receptor beta chains share one sample of origin, sequenced in a study of vaccination and CD4 T cells after COVID-19. The Oncomine TCR Beta short-read assay was applied to DNA of cultured CD4+ T cells. TCRdb recomputed calls from the PCR reads with MiXCR, one row per CDR3 protein. The sample records around 20,000 distinct CDR3 sequences, 40% being singletons. The antigens for these receptors are not known. The treatment denotes: roughly nine-day PBMC culture with coronavirus spike peptide pools or control peptides (ViraFEST assay). This sample comprised CD4+ T cells from blood, cultured in vitro, obtained after SARS-CoV-2 vaccination. Receptors were obtained from a human donor who had recovered from COVID-19.

The chain recombines TRBV6-1 with TRBJ1-1, with TRBD1 matching over 9 bases. In germline, CDR1 is MNHNS, CDR2 SASEGT. The V segment lost 4 bases and the J segment 3 bases; nucleotides outside the gene matches: 12. The CDR3 consists of 17 residues. The CDR3 spells CASSGNRGRGSYTEAFF. The CDR3, as DNA: TGTGCCAGCAGTGGTAACAGGGGGCGTGGGTCTTACACTGAAGCTTTCTTT.

This rearrangement joins TRBV20-1 to TRBJ1-5; D is unresolved. V was cut by 0 bases and J by 0 bases, with 9 bases left in between. Germline V CDR1 and CDR2: DFQATT, SNEGSKA (reference sequence). The CDR3 is made up of 15 amino acids. The DNA for the CDR3 is TGCAGTGCTAGAGACGGACGGACTAGCAATCAGCCCCAGCATTTT. Its protein is CSARDGRTSNQPQHF.

This clonotype was observed a handful of times. V usage is TRBV6-1 and J usage is TRBJ1-5; tentative D call: TRBD1 (5 bases). The germline gives CDR1 MNHNS, CDR2 SASEGT. Trimming removed 3 bases at V and 8 bases at J, with 14 bases between. This CDR3 is 14 amino acids long. CDR3 sequence reads: CASSESGAPKPQHF. CDR3 nucleotides: TGTGCCAGCAGTGAGAGCGGGGCCCCTAAGCCCCAGCATTTT.

This clonotype has a handful of counts. The J gene is TRBJ1-5, the V gene TRBV6-2 or TRBV6-3; 9 bases line up with TRBD1. The CDR3 is made up of 15 amino acids. In germline, CDR1 is MNHEY, CDR2 SVGEGT. The ends lost 6 bases at V and 4 bases at J; junction bases unmatched: 7. The CDR3: CASRPTGTGNQPQHF. The CDR3 bases are TGTGCCAGCAGGCCGACCGGGACAGGGAATCAGCCCCAGCATTTT.

The chain joins TRBV7-8 to TRBJ2-7, with D perhaps matching TRBD2 (6 bases). The germline V and J ends were trimmed by 5 bases and 5 bases, with 10 bases remaining between them. CDR3 length equals 12 residues. Germline V lookup: CDR1 SGHVS, CDR2 FQNEAQ. CDR3 sequence reads: CASSPGDHEQYF. In DNA form, the CDR3 reads TGTGCCAGCAGCCCGGGGGACCACGAGCAGTACTTC.

In this sample, this clonotype turned up a few times. The J gene is TRBJ2-7, the V gene TRBV20-1, with 7 bases that match TRBD1. The CDR3 has 14 residues. Germline assignment: CDR1 DFQATT and CDR2 SNEGSKA (reference sequence). V lost 0 bases to trimming and J lost 4 bases; unmatched junction nucleotides: 6. The CDR3 reads CSAREMGQKYEQYF. CDR3 in DNA: TGCAGTGCTAGAGAAATGGGACAGAAGTACGAGCAGTACTTC.

The chain uses TRBV6-1 and TRBJ1-4; no firm D call. The V and J ends lost 11 bases and 7 bases respectively, with 11 bases between them. Germline V lookup: CDR1 MNHNS, CDR2 SASEGT. The CDR3 loop spans 11 amino acids. The CDR3 bases are TGTGCCGCCCGTAGGAGTGAAAAACTGTTTTTT. Amino acids: CAARRSEKLFF.

V gene TRBV20-1 combines with J gene TRBJ2-3; D possibly uses TRBD1 or TRBD2 (5 bases each). Trimming took off 2 bases at V and 2 bases at J, with 11 bases between the two ends. The germline gives CDR1 DFQATT, CDR2 SNEGSKA (reference sequence). The CDR3 extends over 14 amino acids. In nucleotides, the CDR3 is TGCAGTGCTAGAACGACGGGGCACACAGATACGCAGTATTTT. Encoded protein: CSARTTGHTDTQYF.

A few counts support this clonotype. V is TRBV24-1 and J is TRBJ2-2, with TRBD1 matching over 9 bases. Looked up from germline, CDR1 is KGHDR and CDR2 is SFDVKD. The CDR3 runs to 16 residues. The V and J ends lost 7 bases and 3 bases, in that order; junction bases with no gene match: 8. The CDR3: CATSGTGLGDTGELFF. Written as DNA, the CDR3 is TGTGCCACCAGCGGGACAGGGCTCGGCGACACCGGGGAGCTGTTTTTT.

This clonotype came up a few times. The chain carries TRBV15 and TRBJ1-1; 10 bases line up with TRBD1. The junction had 9 bases not matched to a gene; V was cut back by 4 bases and J by 7 bases. The CDR3 has 15 residues. Per germline, CDR1 LNHNV and CDR2 YYDKDF (reference sequence). DNA for the CDR3: TGTGCCACCAGCACTCCATTGGGGACAGGGGTTGAAGCTTTCTTT. Encoded protein: CATSTPLGTGVEAFF.

CDR3 loop: CASSYGGTSGGSYEQYF. In DNA, the CDR3 is TGTGCCAGCAGTTACGGGGGGACTAGCGGGGGGAGCTACGAGCAGTACTTC. The rearrangement links TRBV6-5 to TRBJ2-7; 15 bases are shared with TRBD2. Trimming took 2 bases from V and 3 from J; bases not matched to a gene: 5. This CDR3 has 17 amino acids. Germline V gene lookup returns CDR1 MNHEY and CDR2 SVGAGI.

This clonotype was counted a few times. This rearrangement joins TRBV20-1 to TRBJ1-2; D possibly corresponds to TRBD1 (5 bases). CDR3 length: 13 amino acids. Germline lookup yields CDR1 DFQATT and CDR2 SNEGSKA (reference sequence). Trimming took off 3 bases at V and 1 base at J, with 9 bases between the two ends. Written as DNA, the CDR3 is TGCAGTGCTAGGGTGACAGTTAACTATGGCTACACCTTC. Amino acids: CSARVTVNYGYTF.

V gene TRBV20-1 combines with J gene TRBJ2-5; 10 positions match TRBD2. The germline gives CDR1 DFQATT, CDR2 SNEGSKA (reference sequence). CDR3 length equals 15 residues. J gave up 5 bases and V 5 bases, and 11 bases lay outside the gene matches. The CDR3 loop is CSAASSGGGLETQYF. The CDR3 nucleotides read TGCAGTGCTGCGTCCAGCGGGGGGGGTTTGGAGACCCAGTACTTC.

This sequence joins TRBV27 and TRBJ1-4; unclear D gene. Germline values: CDR1 MNHEY, CDR2 SMNVEV (reference sequence). This CDR3 is built from 14 residues. V was clipped by 2 bases and J by 7 bases, with 11 bases between them. CDR3: CASSLDPGSEKLFF. CDR3 in DNA: TGTGCCAGCAGTTTAGATCCGGGGAGTGAAAAACTGTTTTTT.

This clonotype was seen more than once but under ten times. The rearrangement joins TRBV20-1 to TRBJ2-5; 10 bases line up with TRBD1. This CDR3 has 14 residues. Germline CDR1 DFQATT, CDR2 SNEGSKA (reference sequence). V lost 7 bases to trimming and J lost 2 bases; unmatched junction nucleotides: 7. CDR3: CSVQGQGGQETQYF. CDR3 in DNA: TGCAGTGTCCAAGGACAGGGGGGACAAGAGACCCAGTACTTC.

This chain uses TRBV14 with TRBJ1-1; tentative D call: TRBD1 (5 bases). Trimming stripped 1 base from V and 6 bases from J, with 12 bases between. The CDR3 loop spans 14 amino acids. Germline loops: CDR1 SGHDN, CDR2 FVKESK. The CDR3 loop is CASSQVYGAAEAFF. In DNA, the CDR3 is TGTGCCAGCAGCCAAGTTTACGGGGCCGCTGAAGCTTTCTTT.

This clonotype was picked up a small number of times. The gene calls are TRBV27 and TRBJ2-6; 12 bases are shared with TRBD1. Germline CDR1 is MNHEY and CDR2 is SMNVEV (reference sequence). This CDR3 region has 17 residues. V gave up 6 bases and J gave up 1 base; unmatched junction bases: 4. This CDR3 reads CASRKGQGASGANVLTF. The CDR3 DNA follows: TGTGCCAGCAGGAAGGGACAGGGGGCATCTGGGGCCAACGTCCTGACTTTC.

The rearrangement joins TRBV29-1 to TRBJ1-1; D gene ambiguous. The germline gives CDR1 SQVTM, CDR2 ANQGSEA. The germline V and J ends were trimmed by 5 bases and 4 bases, with 14 bases remaining between them. The CDR3 covers 13 residues. Written as DNA, the CDR3 is TGCAGCGTTATTCGGAAAGTCGCCACTGAAGCTTTCTTT. It translates to CSVIRKVATEAFF.

In this sample, this clonotype turned up a few times. The chain carries TRBV28 and TRBJ2-3; D gene uncertain. Trimming stripped 6 bases from V and 1 base from J, with 14 bases between. Germline V CDR1 and CDR2: MDHEN, SYDVKM. The CDR3 has 15 residues. The CDR3 protein is CASSPYAPGTDTQYF. CDR3 DNA sequence: TGTGCCAGCAGCCCTTACGCGCCTGGCACAGATACGCAGTATTTT.

The table lists this clonotype with a few counts. The chain combines TRBV12-3 or TRBV12-4 with TRBJ1-6; D is uncertain. The CDR3 contains 15 residues. The germline V and J ends were trimmed by 8 bases and 0 bases, with 11 bases remaining between them. DNA of the CDR3: TGTGCCAGCGGAAGAACTGGCTCCTATAATTCACCCCTCCACTTT. It specifies CASGRTGSYNSPLHF.

This sequence joins TRBV20-1 and TRBJ1-2; D may be TRBD1 (5 bases). The length of the CDR3 is 15 residues. Trimming left V 1 base short and J 2 bases short, with 14 bases between. Germline CDR1 DFQATT, CDR2 SNEGSKA (reference sequence). This chain's CDR3 is CSARVSGQGNYGYTF. The DNA for the CDR3 is TGCAGTGCTAGAGTTTCGGGGCAGGGCAACTATGGCTACACCTTC.

This clonotype showed up just a few times. V is TRBV7-9 and J is TRBJ2-3; 10 bases are a match to TRBD2. Germline CDR1 SEHNR, CDR2 FQNEAQ (reference sequence). V lost 5 bases, J lost 2 bases, and 4 bases stayed unmatched. The CDR3 is made up of 15 amino acids. CDR3: CASSPLAGDTDTQYF. The CDR3 DNA sequence: TGTGCCAGCAGCCCCCTAGCGGGAGACACAGATACGCAGTATTTT.

This chain links TRBV27 with TRBJ2-7; 11 bases map to TRBD2. Trimming cost V 2 bases and J 1 base; bases outside gene matches: 10. The V gene's germline CDR1 is MNHEY and CDR2 SMNVEV (reference sequence). This CDR3 is 18 amino acids long. Here the CDR3 DNA reads TGTGCCAGCAGTTTAAATCATCGCGGGACTAGCGGTTCCTACGAGCAGTACTTC. Its protein product is CASSLNHRGTSGSYEQYF.

CDR3: CASSFAIQTEAFF. CDR3 DNA sequence: TGCGCCAGCAGCTTCGCCATTCAAACTGAAGCTTTCTTT. The chain is built from TRBV5-1 and TRBJ1-1, with D unresolved. This CDR3 has 13 residues. V lost 2 bases and J lost 5, with 10 bases in between. The germline V gene has CDR1 SGHRS and CDR2 YFSETQ.

The gene calls are TRBV20-1 and TRBJ1-1, with a tentative D call TRBD1 (5 bases). Germline V gene lookup returns CDR1 DFQATT and CDR2 SNEGSKA (reference sequence). V lost 4 bases and J 6 bases, leaving 15 bases between the germline ends. CDR3 length equals 13 residues. The CDR3 nucleotides read TGCAGTGCTACCAGCGGGGGGGTGGCTGAAGCTTTCTTT. Residues: CSATSGGVAEAFF.

A few counts support this clonotype. This chain joins TRBV7-6 and TRBJ1-2; 12 nucleotides agree with TRBD1. The CDR3 length is 17 residues. Germline CDR1 and CDR2: SGHVS and FNYEAQ. The V and J ends lost 2 bases and 4 bases, in that order; junction bases with no gene match: 8. In DNA, the CDR3 is TGTGCCAGCAGCTTATCCACTCCGGGACAGGGGGCCTATGGCTACACCTTC. Amino acids: CASSLSTPGQGAYGYTF.

The chain joins TRBV11-2 to TRBJ1-2; 8 bases agree with TRBD1. This CDR3 is 14 amino acids long. CDR1 and CDR2 (germline): SGHAT, FQNNGV. J gave up 6 bases and V 4 bases, and 7 bases lay outside the gene matches. DNA for the CDR3: TGTGCCAGCAGCTCCGGGGACAGGTCAAATGGCTACACCTTC. Translating it yields CASSSGDRSNGYTF.